The next 32 T cell receptor beta chains were all read from a single sample in a study of blood T cell repertoires in COVID-19. Some clones are missing from TCRdb's copy, which holds only in-frame ones; the method was immunoSEQ multiplex PCR. The top ten clones hold approximately 6% of a sample with around 300,000 clones, around 88% of them seen once. Sequenced sample: PBMCs or T cells enriched from blood (not recorded which). These receptors originate from a woman in her thirties or forties who had recovered from COVID-19.

This chain joins TRBV20-1 and TRBJ2-1, with a tentative D call TRBD2 (6 bases). V lost 3 bases to trimming and J lost 8 bases, with 17 bases between them. The germline V gene has CDR1 DFQATT and CDR2 SNEGSKA (reference sequence). This CDR3 has 14 amino acids. The CDR3 is CSASGQGGFDEQFF. The CDR3 DNA is TGCAGTGCTAGTGGGCAGGGAGGTTTCGATGAGCAGTTCTTC.

This chain links TRBV6-2 or TRBV6-3 with TRBJ2-1; TRBD2 agrees at 10 bases. This CDR3 region has 16 residues. Trimming cost V 5 bases and J 7 bases; bases outside gene matches: 11. Germline lookup yields CDR1 MNHEY and CDR2 SVGEGT. The CDR3 reads CASSDFLAGARNEQFF. The DNA of the CDR3 is TGTGCCAGCAGTGATTTCCTAGCGGGGGCTAGGAATGAGCAGTTCTTC.

J is TRBJ1-6 and V is TRBV28; 7 nucleotides agree with TRBD1. Per the germline V gene, CDR1 is MDHEN and CDR2 is SYDVKM. J lost 8 bases, V lost 5 bases, and 9 bases had no gene match. This CDR3 contains 15 residues. For the CDR3, the DNA is TGTGCCAGCAGTCAATCGACAGGGAAGGATTCACCCCTCCACTTT. Translation: CASSQSTGKDSPLHF.

The chain is built from TRBV28 and TRBJ1-5; no clear D gene. V gave up 2 bases and J gave up 0 bases, with 11 bases separating them. The CDR3 runs to 16 residues. From germline, CDR1 is MDHEN and CDR2 SYDVKM. CDR3 DNA sequence: TGTGCCAGCAGTTTAATTTCCGGTTATAGCAATCAGCCCCAGCATTTT. This sequence encodes CASSLISGYSNQPQHF.

The chain employs TRBV12-3 or TRBV12-4 and TRBJ1-4; D gene unclear. The V end lost 9 bases, the J end lost 8 bases, and 16 bases lay between the germline ends. The CDR3 totals 13 residues. The CDR3 coding sequence is TGTGCCAGTTCCGAGGGCGTCGGGGAAAAACTGTTTTTT. It specifies CASSEGVGEKLFF.

J is TRBJ2-5 and V is TRBV7-2; 8 positions agree with TRBD1. The V and J ends lost 2 bases and 5 bases, in that order; junction bases with no gene match: 7. The CDR3 covers 15 residues. Germline V gene sequence: CDR1 SGHTA, CDR2 FQGNSA. The CDR3 DNA reads as TGTGCCAGCAGCTTACAGGGGGCTCAGGTGGAGACCCAGTACTTC. Translated, it gives CASSLQGAQVETQYF.

In this sample, this clone turned up a few times. The CDR3 is CASSSDSIYEQYF. CDR3 nucleotides: TGTGCCAGCAGCTCCGACAGTATATACGAGCAGTACTTC. This chain joins TRBV5-4 and TRBJ2-7, with D tentatively TRBD1 (5 bases). V lost 3 bases and J 4 bases, leaving 11 bases between the germline ends. CDR3 length equals 13 residues. The germline CDR1 and CDR2 sequences are SGHNT and YYREEE (reference sequence).

The chain combines TRBV7-2 with TRBJ2-5, with a weak D call TRBD1 (6 bases). This CDR3 spans 14 amino acids. CDR1 is SGHTA, CDR2 FQGNSA, per germline. Deletions cut 5 bases from V and 1 base from J, with 11 bases between. The CDR3: CASSRNRVQETQYF. The CDR3 DNA follows: TGTGCCAGCAGCAGAAACAGGGTCCAAGAGACCCAGTACTTC.

The J gene is TRBJ2-5, the V gene TRBV14; D is undetermined. The V gene lost 1 base and the J gene lost 7 bases, with 13 bases spanning the gap. The CDR3 loop spans 14 amino acids. CDR1 and CDR2 (germline): SGHDN, FVKESK. The CDR3 sequence is CASSQGSDVRTQYF. The CDR3, as DNA: TGTGCCAGCAGCCAAGGGAGTGATGTGAGGACCCAGTACTTC.

Here the CDR3 reads CASSQVYEQFF. For the CDR3, the DNA is TGTGCCAGCAGCCAAGTCTATGAGCAGTTCTTC. The V and J genes are TRBV3-1 (or the pseudogene TRBV3-2) and TRBJ2-1; no firm D call. Germline CDR1 and CDR2: LGHDT and YNNKEL (reference sequence). The CDR3 runs 11 residues. V was clipped by 1 base and J by 8 bases, with 3 bases between them.

This clone was detected only a few times. The chain carries TRBV30 and TRBJ2-7; no definite D call. V was shortened by 2 bases and J by 6 bases, with 20 bases between the two germline ends. The CDR3 runs to 15 residues. Germline CDR1 is GTSNPN and CDR2 is SVGIG (reference sequence). As DNA, the CDR3 is TGTGCCTGGAGTCTTCAGGTCCTCTCTAAGAGCGAGCAGTACTTC. Protein product: CAWSLQVLSKSEQYF.

This chain uses TRBV11-2 with TRBJ1-2; perhaps TRBD1 as D (5 bases). CDR3 length: 15 amino acids. The V end was cut by 3 bases, the J end by 1 base, with 12 bases between. Germline V gene lookup returns CDR1 SGHAT and CDR2 FQNNGV. The CDR3 DNA is TGTGCCAGCAGCTTGGCGGGGCAGCTTAACTATGGCTACACCTTC. Amino acid sequence: CASSLAGQLNYGYTF.

This clone was counted a single time. The rearrangement uses TRBV11-2 and TRBJ2-3, with 7 bases lining up with TRBD2. This CDR3 spans 15 amino acids. CDR1 SGHAT and CDR2 FQNNGV come from the germline V gene. The V segment lost 5 bases and the J segment 6 bases; nucleotides outside the gene matches: 11. The CDR3 sequence: CASSGGSGEVDTQYF. CDR3 nucleotide sequence: TGTGCCAGCAGCGGGGGAAGCGGGGAGGTCGATACGCAGTATTTT.

To note about this clone: A junction boundary mismatches the germline segment, possibly from a read error. This CDR3 is CATSDFGGGLRF. The CDR3 DNA sequence: TGTGCCACCAGTGATTTCGGAGGCGGTTTAAGGTTT. This chain uses TRBV24-1 with TRBJ1-1; D not resolved. CDR3 length: 12 residues. Germline-derived CDR1 and CDR2 are KGHDR and SFDVKD.

V usage is TRBV3-1 (or the pseudogene TRBV3-2) and J usage is TRBJ2-7; 8 bases align to TRBD1. The V gene end was trimmed by 2 bases and the J gene end by 5 bases; junction bases not matched to a gene: 5. The CDR3 is made up of 14 amino acids. CDR1 and CDR2 (germline): LGHDT, YNNKEL (reference sequence). The CDR3 protein is CASSQTGGIHEQYF. The CDR3 DNA is TGTGCCAGCAGCCAAACAGGGGGAATCCACGAGCAGTACTTC.

This sequence joins TRBV7-2 and TRBJ2-6, with unresolved D. CDR1 is SGHTA and CDR2 is FQGNSA in the germline V gene. V lost 2 bases, J lost 5 bases, and 7 bases lay in between. The CDR3 consists of 14 residues. DNA of the CDR3: TGTGCCAGCAGCTTACTCCAGTGGGCCAACGTCCTGACTTTC. Translating it yields CASSLLQWANVLTF. The full variable domain, in which reference TRBV7-2 and TRBJ2-6 provide the parts outside the CDR3, is GAGVSQSPSNKVTEKGKDVELRCDPISGHTALYWYRQSLGQGLEFLIYFQGNSAPDKSGLPSDRFSAERTGGSVSTLTIQRTQQEDSAVYLCASSLLQWANVLTFGAGSRLTVL.

The chain employs TRBV28 and TRBJ2-7, with D possibly TRBD2 on 5 matching bases. V gave up 8 bases and J gave up 2 bases, with 19 bases separating them. CDR1 is MDHEN and CDR2 is SYDVKM in the germline V gene. This CDR3 contains 15 residues. For the CDR3, the DNA is TGTGCCAGCCGAGGGCAGGCAGCAACTCCCTACGAGCAGTACTTC. Protein sequence: CASRGQAATPYEQYF.

This sequence joins TRBV15 and TRBJ1-2; 9 nucleotides agree with TRBD1. Germline assignment: CDR1 LNHNV and CDR2 YYDKDF (reference sequence). V lost 2 bases and J lost 0; bases outside the gene matches: 7. The CDR3 has 17 residues. For the CDR3, the DNA is TGTGCCACCAGCAGAAACCGGGACAGGGTAGCTAACTATGGCTACACCTTC. It encodes CATSRNRDRVANYGYTF.

The CDR3, as DNA: TGTGCCAGCAGCCGGGACTTTAACAATGAGCAGTTCTTC. As protein: CASSRDFNNEQFF. V usage is TRBV2 and J usage is TRBJ2-1, with D perhaps TRBD2 (6 bases). There are 13 residues in the CDR3. Germline V lookup: CDR1 SNHLY, CDR2 FYNNEI. The ends were cut back, 6 bases at V and 5 bases at J, with 11 bases in the middle.

For the CDR3, the DNA is TGCGCCAGCAGCTTGGTAGTTTACGAGCAGTACTTC. This codes for CASSLVVYEQYF. The V and J genes are TRBV5-1 and TRBJ2-7; D call uncertain. V lost 0 bases, J lost 4 bases, and 5 bases lay in between. The CDR3 sequence is 12 residues long. The germline gives CDR1 SGHRS, CDR2 YFSETQ.

This sequence joins TRBV4-3 and TRBJ2-7; the match to TRBD2 covers 11 bases. Trimming removed 4 bases from V and 0 bases from J; junction bases left unmatched: 5. The CDR3 sequence is 16 residues long. From germline, CDR1 is LGHNA and CDR2 YSLEER. Here the CDR3 DNA reads TGCGCCAGCAGCCCGGAGACTAGCGGGGCCTCCTACGAGCAGTACTTC. As protein: CASSPETSGASYEQYF.

The V and J genes are TRBV2 and TRBJ1-6, with D unresolved. Trimming pared 8 bases from V and 7 bases from J, leaving 12 bases between. The CDR3 is made up of 13 amino acids. CDR1 SNHLY and CDR2 FYNNEI come from the germline V gene. Here the CDR3 DNA reads TGTGCCAGCGCTAGAGCGCCAAATTCACCCCTCCACTTT. As protein: CASARAPNSPLHF.

This clone was seen only a few times. The chain carries TRBV9 and TRBJ2-7; TRBD2 matches 7 bases. There are 15 residues in the CDR3. V lost 0 bases, J lost 5 bases, and 8 bases stayed unmatched. Germline CDR1 and CDR2: SGDLS and YYNGEE. The CDR3, as DNA: TGTGCCAGCAGCGTAGGCGGGAGAGGTTTGGACGAGCAGTACTTC. It translates to CASSVGGRGLDEQYF. The complete variable domain, with remaining parts taken from reference TRBV9 and TRBJ2-7, reads DSGVTQTPKHLITATGQRVTLRCSPRSGDLSVYWYQQSLDQGLQFLIQYYNGEERAKGNILERFSAQQFPDLHSELNLSSLELGDSALYFCASSVGGRGLDEQYFGPGTRLTVT.

The chain couples TRBV6-2 or TRBV6-3 to TRBJ2-5, with TRBD2 identical over 11 bases. The CDR3 is 20 residues long. The V segment lost 3 bases and the J segment 0 bases; nucleotides outside the gene matches: 15. Germline V gene data show CDR1 as MNHEY and CDR2 as SVGEGT. The CDR3 nucleotides read TGTGCCAGCAGTTATTCGCCGGGGACTAGCGGAGATCACTACCAAGAGACCCAGTACTTC. It codes for CASSYSPGTSGDHYQETQYF.

The gene calls are TRBV28 and TRBJ2-4; possible D gene TRBD2, 6 bases. Germline CDR1 and CDR2: MDHEN and SYDVKM. V was shortened by 8 bases and J by 0 bases, with 11 bases between the two germline ends. The CDR3 loop spans 14 amino acids. For the CDR3, the DNA is TGTGCCAGCGTCGGTAGCGGAGCCAAAAACATTCAGTACTTC. It specifies CASVGSGAKNIQYF.

This chain uses TRBV27 with TRBJ2-4, with unresolved D. This CDR3 contains 13 residues. Trimming left V 8 bases short and J 5 bases short, with 13 bases between. Germline lookup yields CDR1 MNHEY and CDR2 SMNVEV (reference sequence). The CDR3: CASRLPYQNIQYF. The CDR3 DNA is TGTGCCAGCCGACTCCCTTACCAAAACATTCAGTACTTC.

V gene TRBV5-1 combines with J gene TRBJ2-7; D might be TRBD2 (5 bases). The V gene's germline CDR1 is SGHRS and CDR2 YFSETQ. V was cut by 2 bases and J by 3 bases, with 12 bases left in between. CDR3 length: 14 amino acids. Written as DNA, the CDR3 is TGCGCCAGCAGCTTAAGGACTGACGGCTACGAGCAGTACTTC. It specifies CASSLRTDGYEQYF.

This clone was observed a few times. The genes are TRBV27 and TRBJ2-3, with TRBD2 matching 11 bases. CDR1 and CDR2 (germline): MNHEY, SMNVEV (reference sequence). This CDR3 has 14 amino acids. J lost 13 bases, V lost 4 bases, and 10 bases had no gene match. In DNA form, the CDR3 reads TGTGCCAGCAGTTCAAAACCGACTAGCGGGACGGAGTATTTT. This codes for CASSSKPTSGTEYF.

The CDR3 bases are TGTGCCAGCAGCTCCGGGAGGACCCAGTACTTC. Translation: CASSSGRTQYF. V and J are TRBV7-9 and TRBJ2-5; D may be TRBD2 (6 bases). Germline CDR1 is SEHNR and CDR2 is FQNEAQ (reference sequence). Trimming took 4 bases from V and 7 from J, leaving 7 bases between them. The CDR3 totals 11 residues.

This chain joins TRBV6-6 and TRBJ2-7; D possibly corresponds to TRBD2 (5 bases). The CDR3 sequence is 17 residues long. The V end lost 5 bases, the J end lost 4 bases, and 24 bases lay between the germline ends. Germline loops: CDR1 MNHNY, CDR2 SVGAGI (reference sequence). The CDR3 region has the DNA TGTGCCAGCAGTCCACCGGGGTCGGGTGTCAAAACATACGAGCAGTACTTC. This codes for CASSPPGSGVKTYEQYF.

The chain recombines TRBV9 with TRBJ2-1; 9 nucleotides agree with TRBD2. CDR3 length: 15 residues. J lost 6 bases, V lost 3 bases, and 7 bases had no gene match. The germline V gene has CDR1 SGDLS and CDR2 YYNGEE. CDR3 sequence: CASSAPGLAINEQFF. CDR3 DNA sequence: TGTGCCAGCAGCGCACCGGGACTAGCTATCAATGAGCAGTTCTTC.

The J gene is TRBJ2-7, the V gene TRBV27; no reliable D call. Germline CDR1 and CDR2: MNHEY and SMNVEV (reference sequence). V dropped 2 bases and J dropped 7 bases, with 18 bases sitting between them. The CDR3 covers 15 residues. The CDR3 loop reads CASSLGPQASGEQYF. CDR3 nucleotides: TGTGCCAGCAGTTTAGGGCCCCAGGCCTCTGGGGAGCAGTACTTC.